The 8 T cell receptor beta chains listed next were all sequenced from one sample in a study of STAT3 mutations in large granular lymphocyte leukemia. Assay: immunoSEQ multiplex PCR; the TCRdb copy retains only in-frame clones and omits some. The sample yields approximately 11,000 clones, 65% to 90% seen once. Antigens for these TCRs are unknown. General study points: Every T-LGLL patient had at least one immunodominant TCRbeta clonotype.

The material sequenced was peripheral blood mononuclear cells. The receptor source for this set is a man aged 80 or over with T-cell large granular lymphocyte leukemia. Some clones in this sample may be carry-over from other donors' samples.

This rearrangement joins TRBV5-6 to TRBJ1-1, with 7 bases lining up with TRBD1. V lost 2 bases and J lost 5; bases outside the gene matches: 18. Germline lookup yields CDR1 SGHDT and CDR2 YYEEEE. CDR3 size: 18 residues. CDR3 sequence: CASSFFFPDRPTGTEAFF. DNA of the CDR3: TGTGCCAGCAGCTTTTTCTTTCCGGACAGGCCAACAGGGACTGAAGCTTTCTTT.

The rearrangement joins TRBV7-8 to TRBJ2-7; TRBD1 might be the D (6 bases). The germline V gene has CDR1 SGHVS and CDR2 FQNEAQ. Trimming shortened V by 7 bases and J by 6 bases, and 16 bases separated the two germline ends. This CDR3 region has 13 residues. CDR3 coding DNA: TGTGCCAGCACCGGGACACGTAACCGCGAGCAGTACTTC. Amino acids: CASTGTRNREQYF. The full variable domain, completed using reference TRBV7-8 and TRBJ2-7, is GAGVSQSPRYKVAKRGQDVALRCDPISGHVSLFWYQQALGQGPEFLTYFQNEAQLDKSGLPSDRFFAERPEGSVSTLKIQRTQQEDSAVYLCASTGTRNREQYFGPGTRLTVT.

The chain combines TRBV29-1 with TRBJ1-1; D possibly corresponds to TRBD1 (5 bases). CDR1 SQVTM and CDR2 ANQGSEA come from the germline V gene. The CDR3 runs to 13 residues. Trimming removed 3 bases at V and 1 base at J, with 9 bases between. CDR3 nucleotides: TGCAGCGTTGAGGACACCGCGAACACTGAAGCTTTCTTT. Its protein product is CSVEDTANTEAFF. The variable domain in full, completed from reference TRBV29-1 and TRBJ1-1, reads SAVISQKPSRDICQRGTSLTIQCQVDSQVTMMFWYRQQPGQSLTLIATANQGSEATYESGFVIDKFPISRPNLTFSTLTVSNMSPEDSSIYLCSVEDTANTEAFFGQGTRLTVV.

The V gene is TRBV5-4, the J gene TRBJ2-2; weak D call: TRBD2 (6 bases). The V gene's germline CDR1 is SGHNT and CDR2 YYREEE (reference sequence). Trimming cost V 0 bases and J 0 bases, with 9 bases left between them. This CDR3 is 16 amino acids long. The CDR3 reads CASSLGGGTNTGELFF. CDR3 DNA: TGTGCCAGCAGCTTGGGTGGGGGGACGAACACCGGGGAGCTGTTTTTT.

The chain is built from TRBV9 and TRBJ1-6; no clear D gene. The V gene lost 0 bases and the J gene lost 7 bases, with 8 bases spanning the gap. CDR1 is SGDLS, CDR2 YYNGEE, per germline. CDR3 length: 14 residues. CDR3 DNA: TGTGCCAGCAGCGTAGGAATGCCCAATTCACCCCTCCACTTT. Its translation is CASSVGMPNSPLHF.

Written as DNA, the CDR3 is TGTGCCAGTCGTGGCCGGGCAGCTAATGAAAAACTGTTTTTT. Its protein product is CASRGRAANEKLFF. This rearrangement joins TRBV19 to TRBJ1-4; D call uncertain. The CDR3 sequence is 14 residues long. V dropped 8 bases and J dropped 3 bases, with 13 bases sitting between them. The V gene's germline CDR1 is LNHDA and CDR2 SQIVND (reference sequence).

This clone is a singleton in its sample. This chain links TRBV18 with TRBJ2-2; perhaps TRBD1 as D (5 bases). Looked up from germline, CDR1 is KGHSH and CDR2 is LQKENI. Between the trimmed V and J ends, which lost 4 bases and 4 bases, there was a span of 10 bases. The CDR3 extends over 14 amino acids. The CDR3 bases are TGTGCCAGCTCACAGATTCAGGGCACCGGGGAGCTGTTTTTT. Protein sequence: CASSQIQGTGELFF.

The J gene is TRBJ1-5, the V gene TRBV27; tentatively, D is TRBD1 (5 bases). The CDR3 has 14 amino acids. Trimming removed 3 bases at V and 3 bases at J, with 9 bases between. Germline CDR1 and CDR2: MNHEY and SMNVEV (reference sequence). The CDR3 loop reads CASSFQGPNQPQHF. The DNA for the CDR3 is TGTGCCAGCAGTTTCCAGGGACCCAATCAGCCCCAGCATTTT.